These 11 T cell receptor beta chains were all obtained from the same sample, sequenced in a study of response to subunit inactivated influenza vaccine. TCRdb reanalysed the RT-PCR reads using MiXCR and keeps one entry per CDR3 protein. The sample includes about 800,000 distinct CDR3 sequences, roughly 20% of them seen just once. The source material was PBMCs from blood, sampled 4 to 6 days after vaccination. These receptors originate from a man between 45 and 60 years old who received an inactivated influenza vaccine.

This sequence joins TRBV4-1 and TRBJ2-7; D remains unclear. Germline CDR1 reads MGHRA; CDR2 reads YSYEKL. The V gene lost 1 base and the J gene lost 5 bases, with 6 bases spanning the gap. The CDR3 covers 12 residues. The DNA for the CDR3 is TGCGCCAGCAGCCAAGGACTTAACGAGCAGTACTTC. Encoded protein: CASSQGLNEQYF.

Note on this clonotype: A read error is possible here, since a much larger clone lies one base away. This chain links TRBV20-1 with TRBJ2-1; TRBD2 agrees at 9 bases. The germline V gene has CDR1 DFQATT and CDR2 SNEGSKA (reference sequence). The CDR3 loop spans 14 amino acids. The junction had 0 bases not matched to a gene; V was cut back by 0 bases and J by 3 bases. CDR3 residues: CSARDSGSYNEQFF. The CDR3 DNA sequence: TGCAGTGCTAGAGATAGCGGGAGCTACAATGAGCAGTTCTTC.

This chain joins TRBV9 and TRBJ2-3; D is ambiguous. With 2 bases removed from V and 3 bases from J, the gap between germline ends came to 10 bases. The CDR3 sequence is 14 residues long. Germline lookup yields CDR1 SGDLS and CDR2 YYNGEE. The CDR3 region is CASSVGEVTDTQYF. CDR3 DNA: TGTGCCAGCAGCGTTGGGGAAGTGACAGATACGCAGTATTTT.

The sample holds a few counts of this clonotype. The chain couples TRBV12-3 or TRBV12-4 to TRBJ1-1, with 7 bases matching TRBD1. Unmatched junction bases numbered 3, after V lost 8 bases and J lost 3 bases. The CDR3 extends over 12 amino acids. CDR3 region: CASAGGDTEAFF. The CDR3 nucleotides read TGTGCCAGCGCAGGGGGGGACACTGAAGCTTTCTTT.

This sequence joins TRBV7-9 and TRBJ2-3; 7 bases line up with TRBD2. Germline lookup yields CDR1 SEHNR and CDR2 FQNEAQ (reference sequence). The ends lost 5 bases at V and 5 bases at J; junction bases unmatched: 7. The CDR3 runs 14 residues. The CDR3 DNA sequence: TGTGCCAGCAGCACCGGACTAGTTGGAGATACGCAGTATTTT. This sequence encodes CASSTGLVGDTQYF.

CDR3 region: CASSPRLQGSTGELFF. The CDR3 nucleotides are TGTGCCAGCAGCCCCCGGTTACAGGGAAGCACCGGGGAGCTGTTTTTT. J is TRBJ2-2 and V is TRBV4-2, with TRBD1 as a possible D gene (6 bases). Trimming took 4 bases from V and 4 from J, leaving 16 bases between them. CDR3 length: 16 amino acids. Germline V gives CDR1 LGHNA, CDR2 YNFKEQ.

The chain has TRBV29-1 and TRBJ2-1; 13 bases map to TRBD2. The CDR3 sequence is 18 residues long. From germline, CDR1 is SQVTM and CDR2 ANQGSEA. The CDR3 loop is CSAYHKLAGGPGYNEQFF. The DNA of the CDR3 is TGCAGTGCTTATCATAAACTAGCGGGAGGGCCAGGATACAATGAGCAGTTCTTC.

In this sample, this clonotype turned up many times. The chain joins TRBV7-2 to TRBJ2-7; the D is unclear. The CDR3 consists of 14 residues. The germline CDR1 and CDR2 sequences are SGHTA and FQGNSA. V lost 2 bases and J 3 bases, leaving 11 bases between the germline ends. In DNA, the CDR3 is TGTGCCAGCAGCTTATTTGCTAAAGGCTACGAGCAGTACTTC. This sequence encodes CASSLFAKGYEQYF.

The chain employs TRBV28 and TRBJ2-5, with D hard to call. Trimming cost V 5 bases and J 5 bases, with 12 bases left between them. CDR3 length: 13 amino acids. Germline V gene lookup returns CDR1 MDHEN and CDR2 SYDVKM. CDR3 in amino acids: CASSPSLGETQYF. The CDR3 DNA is TGTGCCAGCAGTCCGAGTCTCGGGGAGACCCAGTACTTC.

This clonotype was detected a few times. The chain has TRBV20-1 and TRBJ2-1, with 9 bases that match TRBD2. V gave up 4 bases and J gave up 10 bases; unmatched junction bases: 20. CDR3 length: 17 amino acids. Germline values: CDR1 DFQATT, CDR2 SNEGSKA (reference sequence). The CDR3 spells CSATPWAAGGPYQEQFF. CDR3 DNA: TGCAGTGCTACCCCCTGGGCAGCGGGGGGACCTTACCAAGAGCAGTTCTTC.

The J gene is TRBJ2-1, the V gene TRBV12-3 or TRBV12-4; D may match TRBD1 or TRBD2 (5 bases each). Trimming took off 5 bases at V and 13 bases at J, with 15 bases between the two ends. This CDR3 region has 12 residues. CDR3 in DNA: TGTGCCAGCAGTGAGGGGATGCGGATACAGTTCTTC. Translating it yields CASSEGMRIQFF.